This TCR beta chain was observed in a study of blood T cell repertoires in COVID-19. Background on the study: From T cells, B-cell-depleted T cells, or PBMCs came the material, which was cDNA or gDNA.

Sequenced by immunoSEQ multiplex PCR; TCRdb stores in-frame clones only, minus some. The table lists about 290,000 clones, about nine tenths of them singletons, with 0.94% in the top ten. Only a few counts were recorded for this clone. The germline V and J ends were trimmed by 5 bases and 4 bases, with 9 bases remaining between them. This CDR3 comprises 12 residues. Germline V lookup: CDR1 LNHDA, CDR2 SQIVND (reference sequence). The sequence was collected from a middle-aged woman who had recovered from COVID-19. This chain connects TRBV19 to TRBJ2-7, with D perhaps TRBD1 (5 bases). Sequencing used peripheral blood. CDR3 in DNA: TGTGCCAGTAGTTCCCAGGGATACGAGCAGTACTTC. Translating gives CASSSQGYEQYF.